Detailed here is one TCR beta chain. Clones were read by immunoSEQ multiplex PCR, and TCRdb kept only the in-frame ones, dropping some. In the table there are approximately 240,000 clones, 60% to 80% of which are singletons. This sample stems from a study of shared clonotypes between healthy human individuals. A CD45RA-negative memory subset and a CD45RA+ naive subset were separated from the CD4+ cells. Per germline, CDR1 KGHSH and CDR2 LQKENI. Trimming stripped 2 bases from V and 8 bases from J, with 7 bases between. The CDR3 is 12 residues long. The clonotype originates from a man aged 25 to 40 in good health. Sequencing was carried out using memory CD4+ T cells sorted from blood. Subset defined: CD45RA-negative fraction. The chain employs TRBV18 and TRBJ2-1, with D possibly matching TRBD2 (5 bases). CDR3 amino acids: CASSPSGDEQFF. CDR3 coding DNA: TGTGCCAGCTCACCATCCGGGGATGAGCAGTTCTTC.